The sample holds many counts of the clone carrying this T cell receptor beta chain. The antigen remains undetermined. TCRdb re-called the reads through MiXCR, storing one row per CDR3 protein. Here the sample spans 150,000 to 200,000 distinct CDR3 sequences, 8.5% to 10% being singletons. The source of the sample is a study of T cell repertoires in cytomegalovirus infection. Study context: Matching HLA type and CMV infection were both indicated by public TCR beta signatures. Study-level points and caveats: Within the response measured ex vivo, HLA-C-restricted CMV-specific TCR beta clonotypes were dominant.

CDR1 and CDR2 (germline): SNHLY, FYNNEI. The CDR3 loop spans 13 amino acids. V was clipped by 4 bases and J by 9 bases, with 10 bases between them. The sequencing input was PBMCs. The chain employs TRBV2 and TRBJ1-6; no clear D. The sequence was collected from a human donor in good health (CMV status not recorded). Some clones in this sample may be carry-over from other donors' samples. As DNA, the CDR3 is TGTGCCAGCAGTGGCGGCGAGGTTTCACCCCTCCACTTT. It is translated as CASSGGEVSPLHF.